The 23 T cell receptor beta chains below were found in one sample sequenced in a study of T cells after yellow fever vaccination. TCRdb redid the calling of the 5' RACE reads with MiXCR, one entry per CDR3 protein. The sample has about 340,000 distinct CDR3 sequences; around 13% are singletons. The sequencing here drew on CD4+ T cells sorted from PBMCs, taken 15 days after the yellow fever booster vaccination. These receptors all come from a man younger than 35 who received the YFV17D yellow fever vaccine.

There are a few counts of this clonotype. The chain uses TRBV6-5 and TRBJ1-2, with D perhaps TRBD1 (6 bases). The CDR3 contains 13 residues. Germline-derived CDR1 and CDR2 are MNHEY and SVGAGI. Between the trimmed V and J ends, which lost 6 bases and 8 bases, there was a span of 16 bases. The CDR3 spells CASSLRGSEGYTF. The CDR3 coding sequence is TGTGCCAGCAGCCTCAGGGGTAGTGAAGGCTACACCTTC.

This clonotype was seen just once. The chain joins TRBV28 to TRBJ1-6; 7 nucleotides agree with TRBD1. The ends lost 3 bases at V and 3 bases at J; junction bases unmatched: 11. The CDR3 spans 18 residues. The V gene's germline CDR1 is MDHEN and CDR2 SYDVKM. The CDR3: CASSFPRTGLSYNSPLHF. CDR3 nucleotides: TGTGCCAGCAGTTTCCCCAGGACAGGTTTGAGCTATAATTCACCCCTCCACTTT.

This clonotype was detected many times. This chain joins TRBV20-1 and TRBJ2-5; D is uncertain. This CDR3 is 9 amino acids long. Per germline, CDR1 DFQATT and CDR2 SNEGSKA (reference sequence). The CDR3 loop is CSAWETQYF. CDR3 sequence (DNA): TGCAGCGCCTGGGAGACCCAGTACTTC.

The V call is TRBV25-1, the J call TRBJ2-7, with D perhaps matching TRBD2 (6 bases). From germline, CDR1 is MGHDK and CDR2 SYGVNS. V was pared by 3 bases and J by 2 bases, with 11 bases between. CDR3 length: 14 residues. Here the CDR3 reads CASSDARGAYEQYF. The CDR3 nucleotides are TGTGCCAGCAGTGATGCGCGGGGCGCCTACGAGCAGTACTTC.

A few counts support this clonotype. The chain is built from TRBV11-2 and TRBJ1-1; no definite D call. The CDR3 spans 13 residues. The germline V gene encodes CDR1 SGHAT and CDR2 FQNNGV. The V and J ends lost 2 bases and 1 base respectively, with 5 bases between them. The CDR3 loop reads CASSLNRNTEAFF. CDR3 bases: TGTGCCAGCAGCTTAAACCGGAACACTGAAGCTTTCTTT.

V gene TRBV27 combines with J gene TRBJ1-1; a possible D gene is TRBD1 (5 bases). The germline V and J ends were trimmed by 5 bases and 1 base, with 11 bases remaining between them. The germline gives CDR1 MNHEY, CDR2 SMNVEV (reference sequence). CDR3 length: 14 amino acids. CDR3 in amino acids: CASSPRDGNTEAFF. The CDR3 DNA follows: TGTGCCAGCAGTCCCAGGGACGGGAACACTGAAGCTTTCTTT.

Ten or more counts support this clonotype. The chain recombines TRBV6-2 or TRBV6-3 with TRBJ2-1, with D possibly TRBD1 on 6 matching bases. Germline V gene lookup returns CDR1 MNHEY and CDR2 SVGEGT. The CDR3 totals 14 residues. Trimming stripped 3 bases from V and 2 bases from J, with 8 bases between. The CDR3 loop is CASSYTGPYNEQFF. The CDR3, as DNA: TGTGCCAGCAGTTATACAGGGCCCTACAATGAGCAGTTCTTC.

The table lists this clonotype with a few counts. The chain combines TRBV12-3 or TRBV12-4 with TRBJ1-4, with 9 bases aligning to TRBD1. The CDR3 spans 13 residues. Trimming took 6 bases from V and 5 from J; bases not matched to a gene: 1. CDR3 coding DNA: TGTGCCAGCAGCGGGACAGGGAATGAAAAACTGTTTTTT. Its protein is CASSGTGNEKLFF.

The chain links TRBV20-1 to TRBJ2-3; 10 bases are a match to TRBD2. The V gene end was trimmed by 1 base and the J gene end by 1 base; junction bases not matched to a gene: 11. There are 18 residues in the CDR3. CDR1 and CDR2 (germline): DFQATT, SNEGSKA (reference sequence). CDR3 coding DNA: TGCAGTGCTAGAGTGGGTAGCGGGGGGTCATACCGCACAGATACGCAGTATTTT. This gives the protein CSARVGSGGSYRTDTQYF.

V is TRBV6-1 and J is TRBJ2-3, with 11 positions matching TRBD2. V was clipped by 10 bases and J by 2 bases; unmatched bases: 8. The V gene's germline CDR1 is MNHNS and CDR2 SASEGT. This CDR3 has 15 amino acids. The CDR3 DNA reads TGTGCCATTATAGCGGGGGGGCTTATCACAGATACGCAGTATTTT. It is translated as CAIIAGGLITDTQYF.

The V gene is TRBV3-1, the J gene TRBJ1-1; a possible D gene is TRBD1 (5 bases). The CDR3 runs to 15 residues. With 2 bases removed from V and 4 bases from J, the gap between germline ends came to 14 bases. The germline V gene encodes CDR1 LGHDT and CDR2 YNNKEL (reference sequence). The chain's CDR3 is CASSQRPQGSTEAFF. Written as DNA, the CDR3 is TGTGCCAGCAGCCAAAGACCTCAGGGTAGCACTGAAGCTTTCTTT.

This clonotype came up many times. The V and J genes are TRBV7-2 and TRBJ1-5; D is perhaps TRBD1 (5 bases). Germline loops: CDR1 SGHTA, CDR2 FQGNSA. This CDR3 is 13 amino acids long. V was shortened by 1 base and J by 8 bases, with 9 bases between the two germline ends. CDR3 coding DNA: TGTGCCAGCAGCTTAGGGGGGGAGAAGCCCCAGCATTTT. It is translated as CASSLGGEKPQHF.

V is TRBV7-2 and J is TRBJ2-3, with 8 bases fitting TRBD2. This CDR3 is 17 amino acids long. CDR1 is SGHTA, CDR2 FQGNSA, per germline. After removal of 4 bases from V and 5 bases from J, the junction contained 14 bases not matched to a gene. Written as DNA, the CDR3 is TGTGCCAGCAGCTGGACCTCAGCGGGGGCCGGGGGAGATACGCAGTATTTT. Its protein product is CASSWTSAGAGGDTQYF.

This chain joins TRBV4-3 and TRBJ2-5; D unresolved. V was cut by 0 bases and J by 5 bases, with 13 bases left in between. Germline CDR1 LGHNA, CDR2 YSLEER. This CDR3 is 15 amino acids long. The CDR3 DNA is TGCGCCAGCAGCCAAGAACCCCTGGGCACGGAGACCCAGTACTTC. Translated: CASSQEPLGTETQYF.

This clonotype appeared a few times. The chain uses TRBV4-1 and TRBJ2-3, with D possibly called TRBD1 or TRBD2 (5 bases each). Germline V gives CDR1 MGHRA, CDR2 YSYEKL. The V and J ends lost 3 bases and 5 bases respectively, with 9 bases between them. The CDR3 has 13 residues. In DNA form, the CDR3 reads TGCGCCAGCAGCCAGAGGGGTGTAGATACGCAGTATTTT. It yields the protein CASSQRGVDTQYF.

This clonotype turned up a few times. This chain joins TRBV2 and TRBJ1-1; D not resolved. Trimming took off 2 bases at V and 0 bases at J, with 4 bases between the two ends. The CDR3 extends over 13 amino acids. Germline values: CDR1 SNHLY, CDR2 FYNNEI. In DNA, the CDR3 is TGTGCCAGCAGTGAAAGCCTGAACACTGAAGCTTTCTTT. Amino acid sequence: CASSESLNTEAFF. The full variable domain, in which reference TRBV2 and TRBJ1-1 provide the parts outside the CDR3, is EPEVTQTPSHQVTQMGQEVILRCVPISNHLYFYWYRQILGQKVEFLVSFYNNEISEKSEIFDDQFSVERPDGSNFTLKIRSTKLEDSAMYFCASSESLNTEAFFGQGTRLTVV.

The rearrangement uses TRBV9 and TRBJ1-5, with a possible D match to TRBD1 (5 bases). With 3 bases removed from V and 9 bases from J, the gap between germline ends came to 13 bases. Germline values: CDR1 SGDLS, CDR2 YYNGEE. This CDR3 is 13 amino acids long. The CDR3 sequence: CASSAGSLGPQHF. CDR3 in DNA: TGTGCCAGCAGCGCAGGGAGCTTAGGGCCCCAGCATTTT.

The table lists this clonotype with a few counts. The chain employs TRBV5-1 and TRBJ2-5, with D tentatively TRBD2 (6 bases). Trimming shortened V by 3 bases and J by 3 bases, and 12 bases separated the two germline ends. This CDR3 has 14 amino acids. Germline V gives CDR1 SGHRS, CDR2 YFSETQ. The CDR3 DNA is TGCGCCAGCAGCTGGGGGACTCCCGAAGAGACCCAGTACTTC. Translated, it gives CASSWGTPEETQYF.

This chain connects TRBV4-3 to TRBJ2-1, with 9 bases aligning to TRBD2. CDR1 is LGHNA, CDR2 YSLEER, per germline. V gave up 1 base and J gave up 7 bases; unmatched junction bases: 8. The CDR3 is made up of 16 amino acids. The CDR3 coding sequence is TGCGCCAGCAGCCAAGTGCGCGGGGGGGCGTTAAATGAGCAGTTCTTC. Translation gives CASSQVRGGALNEQFF.

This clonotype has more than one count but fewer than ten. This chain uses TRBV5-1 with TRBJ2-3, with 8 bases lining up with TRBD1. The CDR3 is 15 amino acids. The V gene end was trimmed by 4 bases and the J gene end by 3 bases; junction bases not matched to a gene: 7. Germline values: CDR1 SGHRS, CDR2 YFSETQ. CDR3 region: CASSVAGGGTDTQYF. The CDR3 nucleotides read TGCGCCAGCAGCGTAGCAGGGGGCGGAACAGATACGCAGTATTTT.

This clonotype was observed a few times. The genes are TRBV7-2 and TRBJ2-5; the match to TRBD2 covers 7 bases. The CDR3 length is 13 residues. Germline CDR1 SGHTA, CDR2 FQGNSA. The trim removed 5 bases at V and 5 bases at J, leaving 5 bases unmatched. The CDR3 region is CASSRWGGETQYF. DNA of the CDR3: TGTGCCAGCAGCCGATGGGGAGGGGAGACCCAGTACTTC.

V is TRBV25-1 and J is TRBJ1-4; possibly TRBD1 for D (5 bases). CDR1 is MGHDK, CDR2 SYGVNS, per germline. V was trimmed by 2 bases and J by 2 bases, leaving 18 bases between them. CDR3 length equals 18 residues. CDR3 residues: CASSELRDPLGTNEKLFF. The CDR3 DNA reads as TGTGCCAGCAGTGAACTGCGGGACCCTCTGGGGACTAATGAAAAACTGTTTTTT.

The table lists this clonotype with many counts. The CDR3 reads CATHYSGDRSDTQYF. The CDR3 nucleotides read TGTGCCACCCATTACAGCGGTGATCGTTCAGATACGCAGTATTTT. The genes are TRBV10-3 and TRBJ2-3; possibly TRBD2 for D (5 bases). From germline, CDR1 is ENHRY and CDR2 SYGVKD. Trimming took off 10 bases at V and 4 bases at J, with 21 bases between the two ends. The CDR3 sequence is 15 residues long.